These 27 T cell receptor beta chains originate from one sample sequenced in a study of T cell repertoires in cytomegalovirus infection. TCRdb reprocessed the reads via MiXCR and lists one record per CDR3 protein. This table has 560,000 or so distinct CDR3 sequences, 16% appearing once. Input material: CD8+ T cells from PBMCs. The receptor set was obtained from a human donor in good health (CMV status not recorded). Some clones in this sample may be carry-over from other donors' samples.

The V and J genes are TRBV7-9 and TRBJ2-1, with D possibly called TRBD1 or TRBD2 (5 bases each). V shed 4 bases and J shed 3 bases, with 10 bases lying between them. CDR3 length equals 14 residues. Germline V gene sequence: CDR1 SEHNR, CDR2 FQNEAQ (reference sequence). This CDR3 is CASSSRDHYNEQFF. The CDR3 DNA sequence: TGTGCCAGCAGCTCCCGGGACCACTACAATGAGCAGTTCTTC.

This chain uses TRBV20-1 with TRBJ2-5, with D tentatively TRBD2 (5 bases). V lost 3 bases and J lost 4, with 18 bases in between. CDR1 is DFQATT, CDR2 SNEGSKA, per germline (reference sequence). The CDR3 sequence is 15 residues long. Written as DNA, the CDR3 is TGCAGTGCTAGCGGGGATCGGAGGCCACCAGAGACCCAGTACTTC. Protein sequence: CSASGDRRPPETQYF.

Remarks on this clonotype: Here the CDR3 omits its conserved ending phenylalanine or tryptophan, so a read error is the likely source. The DNA is omitted, as the CDR3 cannot be located on it reliably, and the CDR3 follows TCRdb's listing. This chain links TRBV7-2 with TRBJ2-1; the table's D gene call, TRBD1, was not cross checked with the DNA. Germline V gene data show CDR1 as SGHTA and CDR2 as FQGNSA. Counting both end residues, the CDR3 totals 14 amino acids. This CDR3 is CASSLGGLRNEQLL.

This clonotype was observed many times. The chain links TRBV27 to TRBJ1-1, with D hard to call. Germline V gene data show CDR1 as MNHEY and CDR2 as SMNVEV (reference sequence). V lost 5 bases and J lost 8, with 24 bases in between. CDR3 length: 16 amino acids. Here the CDR3 reads CASSLLPASPTREAFF. CDR3 nucleotides: TGTGCCAGCAGTCTTTTGCCAGCTTCTCCGACAAGGGAAGCTTTCTTT.

This clonotype was counted between two and nine times. The chain carries TRBV5-5 and TRBJ1-2; 8 bases fit TRBD1. From germline, CDR1 is SGHKS and CDR2 YYEKEE (reference sequence). CDR3 length: 16 amino acids. V dropped 1 base and J dropped 2; count of bases not matched to a gene: 7. CDR3 sequence (DNA): TGTGCCAGCAGCTTGCGTCCGGGACAGGCGAACTATGGCTACACCTTC. It is translated as CASSLRPGQANYGYTF.

Many counts were recorded for this clonotype. This chain links TRBV7-3 with TRBJ2-7; 8 nucleotides agree with TRBD2. J was trimmed by 5 bases and V by 1 base; bases with no gene match: 7. There are 15 residues in the CDR3. Germline V gives CDR1 SGHTA, CDR2 FQGTGA. CDR3 amino acids: CASSLIGSGTDEQYF. In DNA form, the CDR3 reads TGTGCCAGCAGCTTAATCGGTAGCGGGACCGACGAGCAGTACTTC.

This clonotype was seen ten or more times. The rearrangement uses TRBV3-1 and TRBJ1-3; a weak D match, TRBD1 (5 bases). The germline gives CDR1 LGHDT, CDR2 YNNKEL (reference sequence). The V gene lost 3 bases and the J gene lost 0 bases, with 15 bases spanning the gap. The CDR3 totals 17 residues. CDR3 sequence reads: CASSQQPGRLSGNTIYF. In DNA form, the CDR3 reads TGTGCCAGCAGCCAGCAGCCGGGACGCCTCTCTGGAAACACCATATATTTT.

V is TRBV6-1 and J is TRBJ2-7; 8 bases agree with TRBD1. There are 16 residues in the CDR3. Germline values: CDR1 MNHNS, CDR2 SASEGT. The J segment lost 2 bases and the V segment lost 4 bases, leaving 10 bases of the junction unmatched. CDR3 DNA: TGTGCCAGCAGTGTAGCGCGATTACAGGGGGCCTACGAGCAGTACTTC. Protein product: CASSVARLQGAYEQYF.

As for this clonotype: An end of the junction differs from the germline gene, which may be a read error. The chain links TRBV12-3 or TRBV12-4 to TRBJ2-7, with TRBD2 matching 9 bases. This CDR3 spans 16 amino acids. The CDR3 sequence: CASSHSSLAGTYVQYF. CDR3 DNA: TGTGCCAGCAGCCATAGCTCCCTAGCGGGGACTTACGTGCAGTACTTC.

This clonotype showed up just a few times. The J gene is TRBJ2-7, the V gene TRBV27; D call uncertain. Germline CDR1 MNHEY, CDR2 SMNVEV (reference sequence). The CDR3 spans 13 residues. Trimming stripped 5 bases from V and 6 bases from J, with 14 bases between. The CDR3 loop reads CASSPRSVFEQYF. DNA of the CDR3: TGTGCCAGCAGTCCAAGGTCCGTCTTCGAGCAGTACTTC.

This clonotype was detected ten times or more. The V call is TRBV5-1, the J call TRBJ1-5, with D possibly matching TRBD1 (6 bases). Germline V gives CDR1 SGHRS, CDR2 YFSETQ. The V end was cut by 0 bases, the J end by 4 bases, with 11 bases between. This CDR3 region has 15 residues. The CDR3 loop reads CASSLDGTTNQPQHF. Written as DNA, the CDR3 is TGCGCCAGCAGCTTGGACGGGACAACAAATCAGCCCCAGCATTTT. Variable domain in full (rest from reference TRBV5-1 and TRBJ1-5): KAGVTQTPRYLIKTRGQQVTLSCSPISGHRSVSWYQQTPGQGLQFLFEYFSETQRNKGNFPGRFSGRQFSNSRSEMNVSTLELGDSALYLCASSLDGTTNQPQHFGDGTRLSIL.

This clonotype was counted ten times or more. The chain carries TRBV12-3 or TRBV12-4 and TRBJ2-7; 7 nucleotides match TRBD2. The CDR3 loop spans 14 amino acids. With 6 bases clipped from V and 5 bases from J, the junction kept 10 bases outside the gene matches. The CDR3 region has the DNA TGTGCCAGCAGCCCTAGGTGGGGGGGAGACGAGCAGTACTTC. Its protein is CASSPRWGGDEQYF.

The gene calls are TRBV27 and TRBJ2-6; D is undetermined. The CDR3 length is 16 residues. Looked up from germline, CDR1 is MNHEY and CDR2 is SMNVEV (reference sequence). The ends were cut back, 5 bases at V and 0 bases at J, with 11 bases in the middle. This CDR3 is CASSQGRVSGANVLTF. CDR3 coding DNA: TGTGCCAGCAGTCAAGGACGCGTCTCTGGGGCCAACGTCCTGACTTTC.

This clonotype has ten or more counts. This rearrangement joins TRBV20-1 to TRBJ2-1; 11 nucleotides line up with TRBD2. This CDR3 has 17 amino acids. V trimming: 5 bases; J trimming: 4 bases; junction bases outside the gene matches: 13. Germline lookup yields CDR1 DFQATT and CDR2 SNEGSKA (reference sequence). CDR3 in amino acids: CSALKTSGSKTYNEQFF. The DNA of the CDR3 is TGCAGTGCTTTAAAAACTAGCGGGAGTAAGACATACAATGAGCAGTTCTTC.

This clonotype was seen repeatedly, ten times or more. The chain recombines TRBV7-6 with TRBJ2-1; tentative D call: TRBD2 (6 bases). There are 16 residues in the CDR3. Deletions cut 5 bases from V and 6 bases from J, with 20 bases between. The V gene's germline CDR1 is SGHVS and CDR2 FNYEAQ. The CDR3 here is CASSGRIGAAPNEQFF. The CDR3 nucleotides are TGTGCCAGCAGCGGGAGGATAGGAGCCGCCCCCAATGAGCAGTTCTTC.

V is TRBV28 and J is TRBJ1-1; unclear D gene. Germline values: CDR1 MDHEN, CDR2 SYDVKM. The CDR3 spans 13 residues. V was shortened by 6 bases and J by 6 bases, with 14 bases between the two germline ends. The CDR3 DNA reads as TGTGCCAGCAGCCCCCCATATATCGCTGAAGCTTTCTTT. It specifies CASSPPYIAEAFF.

The sample holds many counts of this clonotype. The CDR3 region has the DNA TGTGCCAGCAGCTTCCCAGAGCGTAACTATGGCTACACCTTC. It is translated as CASSFPERNYGYTF. The V and J genes are TRBV7-9 and TRBJ1-2; D remains unclear. The CDR3 is made up of 14 amino acids. The ends were cut back, 3 bases at V and 1 base at J, with 9 bases in the middle. CDR1 is SEHNR, CDR2 FQNEAQ, per germline (reference sequence). The whole variable domain, remainder taken from reference TRBV7-9 and TRBJ1-2, is DTGVSQNPRHKITKRGQNVTFRCDPISEHNRLYWYRQTLGQGPEFLTYFQNEAQLEKSRLLSDRFSAERPKGSFSTLEIQRTEQGDSAMYLCASSFPERNYGYTFGSGTRLTVV.

V is TRBV5-4 and J is TRBJ2-2; D is perhaps TRBD2 (6 bases). Germline CDR1 is SGHNT and CDR2 is YYREEE (reference sequence). CDR3 size: 16 residues. V dropped 2 bases and J dropped 4 bases, with 15 bases sitting between them. This CDR3 reads CASSFPPRGITGELFF. The CDR3 bases are TGTGCCAGCAGCTTCCCCCCGCGGGGAATCACCGGGGAGCTGTTTTTT.

This clonotype occurred a few times. The gene calls are TRBV2 and TRBJ2-7, with 7 bases fitting TRBD2. The junction had 5 bases not matched to a gene; V was cut back by 6 bases and J by 0 bases. CDR3 length equals 14 residues. Per the germline V gene, CDR1 is SNHLY and CDR2 is FYNNEI. The CDR3 DNA follows: TGTGCCAGCAGAATGGGGGGGTCCTCCTACGAGCAGTACTTC. It is translated as CASRMGGSSYEQYF.

This clonotype appeared many times. The gene calls are TRBV11-2 and TRBJ2-7; no clear D. Looked up from germline, CDR1 is SGHAT and CDR2 is FQNNGV. Trimming removed 3 bases at V and 0 bases at J, with 12 bases between. This CDR3 comprises 15 residues. DNA for the CDR3: TGTGCCAGCAGCTTGGGCACCTCTAGCTCCTACGAGCAGTACTTC. Its translation: CASSLGTSSSYEQYF.

This rearrangement joins TRBV9 to TRBJ2-1, with TRBD2 matching over 13 bases. The germline V gene encodes CDR1 SGDLS and CDR2 YYNGEE. J was trimmed by 5 bases and V by 2 bases; bases with no gene match: 4. This CDR3 contains 16 residues. The CDR3 sequence is CASSVTGTSGNNEQFF. In DNA form, the CDR3 reads TGTGCCAGCAGCGTGACGGGGACTAGCGGGAACAATGAGCAGTTCTTC.

This clonotype was seen repeatedly, ten times or more. The chain uses TRBV10-2 and TRBJ1-5, with D possibly matching TRBD1 (5 bases). V gave up 5 bases and J gave up 7 bases, with 12 bases separating them. Per germline, CDR1 WSHSY and CDR2 SAAADI. This CDR3 spans 13 amino acids. CDR3 protein: CASSSGWGQPQHF. CDR3 coding DNA: TGCGCCAGCAGTTCAGGGTGGGGGCAGCCCCAGCATTTT.

The chain carries TRBV3-1 and TRBJ1-5, with D unclear. The CDR3 contains 16 residues. Per the germline V gene, CDR1 is LGHDT and CDR2 is YNNKEL (reference sequence). V lost 3 bases and J 2 bases, leaving 14 bases between the germline ends. CDR3 coding DNA: TGTGCCAGCAGCCAGTCGGGAGAACGGGGCAATCAGCCCCAGCATTTT. It yields the protein CASSQSGERGNQPQHF.

The table lists this clonotype with many counts. This chain links TRBV6-2 or TRBV6-3 with TRBJ2-4; D unresolved. V was clipped by 0 bases and J by 4 bases, with 4 bases between them. The CDR3 has 13 residues. Germline V gene sequence: CDR1 MNHEY, CDR2 SVGEGT. The CDR3 bases are TGTGCCAGCAGTTACTCGCGGAAAAACATTCAGTACTTC. Its protein product is CASSYSRKNIQYF.

This sequence joins TRBV2 and TRBJ1-5; no clear D. V lost 6 bases and J lost 3, with 9 bases in between. The germline V gene encodes CDR1 SNHLY and CDR2 FYNNEI. This CDR3 spans 13 amino acids. CDR3 region: CASRYRHNQPQHF. For the CDR3, the DNA is TGTGCCAGCAGATATAGGCACAATCAGCCCCAGCATTTT.

This clonotype was picked up many times. This chain links TRBV6-5 with TRBJ2-7, with D possibly being TRBD2 (5 bases). Looked up from germline, CDR1 is MNHEY and CDR2 is SVGAGI. CDR3 length: 16 amino acids. Trimming removed 4 bases at V and 0 bases at J, with 16 bases between. This CDR3 reads CASSSAQAVFSYEQYF. The CDR3 region has the DNA TGTGCCAGCAGTTCCGCCCAAGCGGTCTTCTCCTACGAGCAGTACTTC.

This clonotype was observed a handful of times. J is TRBJ2-7 and V is TRBV11-1; TRBD1 matches at 11 bases. This CDR3 region has 15 residues. Germline V gives CDR1 SGHAT, CDR2 FQDESV (reference sequence). The junction had 9 bases not matched to a gene; V was cut back by 4 bases and J by 7 bases. The CDR3 region is CASSSRDRGFWEQYF. CDR3 DNA: TGTGCCAGCAGCTCCCGGGACAGGGGGTTTTGGGAGCAGTACTTC.